This T cell receptor beta chain was identified during a study of PD-L1 blockade in urothelial cancer. Across the study: Blood-derived samples held a median roughly 150,000 T cells. General study results and limits: Durable-benefit patients expanded tumor-associated blood clones more at 3 weeks. Better survival was predicted by below-median pretreatment blood TCR clonality.

The assay was immunoSEQ multiplex PCR, and TCRdb's table has in-frame clones only and misses some. Of under 95,000 clones detected, 84% appear once; the ten largest clones hold roughly 9.2%. Germline-derived CDR1 and CDR2 are SEHNR and FQNEAQ (reference sequence). The CDR3 loop spans 13 amino acids. J was trimmed by 5 bases and V by 10 bases; bases with no gene match: 5. Described time point: pretreatment peripheral blood. Locally advanced or metastatic urothelial carcinoma was present in patients. Comments on this clone: Its antigen is as yet unknown.

The TCR sequence derives from a woman between 70 and 85 years old with urothelial cancer. V and J are TRBV7-9 and TRBJ1-4, with TRBD1 identical over 9 bases. The sample consisted of PBMCs, taken around atezolizumab (anti-PD-L1) treatment. This CDR3 is CATRQGENEKLFF. DNA for the CDR3: TGTGCCACCCGACAGGGGGAGAATGAAAAACTGTTTTTT.